These 8 T cell receptor beta chains share one sample of origin, sequenced in a study of Ad26.COV2.S vaccination and SARS-CoV-2 variants. The treatment denotes: some 19 received Ad26.COV2.S at low or high dose, single or two shots; 5 received placebo; per-sample allocation not given. All samples were drawn on day 63, counting from the first vaccine or placebo injection. The assay was immunoSEQ multiplex PCR, and TCRdb's table has in-frame clones only and misses some. The sample includes about 320,000 clones, 70% to 90% of them seen just once. The sequencing used peripheral blood, collected in a trial of Ad26.COV2.S vaccine versus placebo. Receptors originate from a person aged 18 to 59 who received the Ad26.COV2.S COVID-19 vaccine or a placebo.

The chain employs TRBV9 and TRBJ2-7; the D gene is possibly TRBD2 (6 bases). Trimming took 3 bases from V and 4 from J, leaving 20 bases between them. Germline lookup yields CDR1 SGDLS and CDR2 YYNGEE. This CDR3 is built from 16 residues. CDR3 sequence: CASSDPGGAGGYEQYF. In nucleotides, the CDR3 is TGTGCCAGCAGCGACCCGGGCGGCGCCGGGGGATACGAGCAGTACTTC.

This chain joins TRBV10-3 and TRBJ1-5, with 7 nucleotides matching TRBD1. The length of the CDR3 is 15 residues. J lost 4 bases, V lost 2 bases, and 5 bases had no gene match. Germline values: CDR1 ENHRY, CDR2 SYGVKD. The CDR3 coding sequence is TGTGCCATCAGTGAGGTTGGGACAGCTAATCAGCCCCAGCATTTT. It yields the protein CAISEVGTANQPQHF.

This chain uses TRBV27 with TRBJ2-1; D could derive from TRBD1 or TRBD2 (6 bases each). Germline V gives CDR1 MNHEY, CDR2 SMNVEV (reference sequence). Trimming removed 2 bases from V and 8 bases from J, with 16 bases in between. The CDR3 has 15 residues. The CDR3 region has the DNA TGTGCCAGCAGTTTAAGTAGAAGGAGGGGGGATGAGCAGTTCTTC. Translated, it gives CASSLSRRRGDEQFF.

The chain joins TRBV6-4 to TRBJ1-2, with TRBD1 as a possible D gene (5 bases). Germline V CDR1 and CDR2: MRHNA, SNTAGT. Between the trimmed V and J ends, which lost 3 bases and 3 bases, there was a span of 11 bases. The CDR3 has 14 residues. The CDR3 reads CASSEAGDYYGYTF. The CDR3 region has the DNA TGTGCCAGCAGTGAAGCGGGGGACTACTATGGCTACACCTTC.

Here the CDR3 DNA reads TGCGCCAGCAGCCAGGGACTATCTACCGGGGAGCTGTTTTTT. It yields the protein CASSQGLSTGELFF. The V call is TRBV5-1, the J call TRBJ2-2; TRBD2 aligns across 7 bases. V was clipped by 4 bases and J by 5 bases; unmatched bases: 5. Germline V CDR1 and CDR2: SGHRS, YFSETQ. The CDR3 consists of 14 residues. Combining the CDR3 with reference TRBV5-1 and TRBJ2-2 gives the whole variable domain KAGVTQTPRYLIKTRGQQVTLSCSPISGHRSVSWYQQTPGQGLQFLFEYFSETQRNKGNFPGRFSGRQFSNSRSEMNVSTLELGDSALYLCASSQGLSTGELFFGEGSRLTVL.

The genes are TRBV6-5 and TRBJ1-1; D not certain. Per germline, CDR1 MNHEY and CDR2 SVGAGI. Trimming removed 4 bases at V and 7 bases at J, with 13 bases between. This CDR3 comprises 13 residues. CDR3 sequence: CASSLLLVGEAFF. For the CDR3, the DNA is TGTGCCAGCAGTTTACTCCTCGTGGGTGAAGCTTTCTTT.

This clone was counted a single time. V is TRBV18 and J is TRBJ2-5; 8 bases map to TRBD2. Unmatched junction bases numbered 6, after V lost 0 bases and J lost 0 bases. CDR1 and CDR2 (germline): KGHSH, LQKENI. The CDR3 totals 17 residues. The chain's CDR3 is CASSPPRRGGNQETQYF. The DNA for the CDR3 is TGTGCCAGCTCACCACCGAGGCGCGGGGGGAACCAAGAGACCCAGTACTTC. The full variable domain, in which reference TRBV18 and TRBJ2-5 provide the parts outside the CDR3, is NAGVMQNPRHLVRRRGQEARLRCSPMKGHSHVYWYRQLPEEGLKFMVYLQKENIIDESGMPKERFSAEFPKEGPSILRIQQVVRGDSAAYFCASSPPRRGGNQETQYFGPGTRLLVL.

This clone was detected a few times. The chain recombines TRBV5-4 with TRBJ2-1; D call uncertain. The CDR3 is made up of 11 amino acids. Trimming removed 0 bases from V and 6 bases from J, with 1 base in between. Germline V CDR1 and CDR2: SGHNT, YYREEE (reference sequence). This CDR3 reads CASSLANEQFF. The CDR3 DNA follows: TGTGCCAGCAGCTTGGCCAATGAGCAGTTCTTC. Full variable domain (rest looked up from reference TRBV5-4 and TRBJ2-1): ETGVTQSPTHLIKTRGQQVTLRCSSQSGHNTVSWYQQALGQGPQFIFQYYREEENGRGNFPPRFSGLQFPNYSSELNVNALELDDSALYLCASSLANEQFFGPGTRLTVL.